The T cell receptor (beta chain) described here comes from a study of cytomegalovirus exposure and HLA in healthy donors. Findings and limits, study-wide: Highest at DRB1 and lowest at HLA-C, TCR association rates differed among HLA loci in a later analysis. Researchers reported that three CMV-associated chains were confirmed in vitro as CMV antigen-specific. For cytomegalovirus status, the classifier reportedly gave diagnoses with high specificity and sensitivity. Rarity characterized most TCR sequences, yet some public TCRs appeared in many donors.

CDR3 length: 14 residues. Germline V CDR1 and CDR2: SGHAT, FQDESV (reference sequence). Trimming took off 2 bases at V and 7 bases at J, with 15 bases between the two ends. Remarks on this clone: The antigen is undetermined.

13 Jbeta primers and 60 Vbeta primers were used for the PCR. Sequenced by immunoSEQ multiplex PCR; TCRdb stores in-frame clones only, minus some. The data hold around 200,000 clones, with roughly 77% observed a single time. The source is a young man in good health and CMV-seropositive. The V and J genes are TRBV11-1 and TRBJ2-7, with D tentatively TRBD1 (6 bases). Sequencing was carried out using PBMCs. The CDR3, as DNA: TGTGCCAGCAGCTTATACAGGGTGAACGGGGAGCAGTACTTC. This translates into CASSLYRVNGEQYF.